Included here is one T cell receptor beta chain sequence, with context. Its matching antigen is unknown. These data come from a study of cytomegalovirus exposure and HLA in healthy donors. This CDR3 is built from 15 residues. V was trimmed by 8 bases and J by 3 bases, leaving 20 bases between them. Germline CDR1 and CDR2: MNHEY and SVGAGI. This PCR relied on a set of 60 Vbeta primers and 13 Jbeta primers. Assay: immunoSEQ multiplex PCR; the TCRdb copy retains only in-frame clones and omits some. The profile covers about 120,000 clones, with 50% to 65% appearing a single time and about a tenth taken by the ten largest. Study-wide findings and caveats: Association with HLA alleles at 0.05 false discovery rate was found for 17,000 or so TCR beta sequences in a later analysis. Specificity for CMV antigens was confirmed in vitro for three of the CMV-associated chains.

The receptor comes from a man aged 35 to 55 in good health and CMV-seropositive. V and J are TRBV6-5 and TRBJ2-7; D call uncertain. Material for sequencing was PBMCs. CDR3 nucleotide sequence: TGTGCCAGCCGACCGAATCGAGGCCTTGACTACGAGCAGTACTTC. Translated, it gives CASRPNRGLDYEQYF.